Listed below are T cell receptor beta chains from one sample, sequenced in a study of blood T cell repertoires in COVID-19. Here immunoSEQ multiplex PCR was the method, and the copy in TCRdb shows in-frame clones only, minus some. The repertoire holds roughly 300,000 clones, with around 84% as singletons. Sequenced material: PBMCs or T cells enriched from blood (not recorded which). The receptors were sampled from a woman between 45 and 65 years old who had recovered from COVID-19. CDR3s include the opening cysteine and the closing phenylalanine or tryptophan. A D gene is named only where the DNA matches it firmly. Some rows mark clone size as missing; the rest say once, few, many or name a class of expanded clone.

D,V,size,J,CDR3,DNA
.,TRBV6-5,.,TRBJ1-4,CASRREPTNEKLFF,TGTGCCAGCCGAAGGGAGCCAACTAATGAAAAACTGTTTTTT
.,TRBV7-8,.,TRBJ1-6,CASSLTGGYNSPLHF,TGTGCCAGCAGCTTAACGGGGGGATATAATTCACCCCTCCACTTT
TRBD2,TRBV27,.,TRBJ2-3,CASIQAGTDTQYF,TGTGCCAGCATTCAAGCGGGGACCGATACGCAGTATTTT
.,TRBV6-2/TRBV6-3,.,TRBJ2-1,CASSYSTGYEQFF,TGTGCCAGCAGTTACTCAACAGGGTATGAGCAGTTCTTC
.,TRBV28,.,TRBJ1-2,CASRPTGLRGYTF,TGTGCCAGCAGGCCTACAGGGCTGCGTGGCTACACCTTC
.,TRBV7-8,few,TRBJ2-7,CASSPRQARIYEQYF,TGTGCCAGCAGCCCGAGACAGGCACGGATCTACGAGCAGTACTTC
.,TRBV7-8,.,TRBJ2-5,CASSLGRGFGETQYF,TGTGCCAGCAGCCTAGGCCGTGGGTTCGGGGAGACCCAGTACTTC
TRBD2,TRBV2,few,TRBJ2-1,CASRKDSGGGDEQFF,TGTGCCAGCAGGAAAGATAGCGGGGGAGGCGATGAGCAGTTCTTC
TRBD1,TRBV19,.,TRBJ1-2,CASSTVGTGHGYTF,TGTGCCAGTAGTACCGTCGGGACAGGGCATGGCTACACCTTC
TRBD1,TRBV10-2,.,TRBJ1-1,CASSDGGQGEAFF,TGCGCCAGCAGTGATGGAGGACAGGGAGAAGCTTTCTTT
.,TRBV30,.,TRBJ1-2,CAWRGRQFLTMAYTF,TGTGCCTGGAGAGGAAGACAGTTCCTAACTATGGCCTACACCTTC
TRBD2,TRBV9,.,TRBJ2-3,CASSVHGTSGTDTQYF,TGTGCCAGCAGCGTTCACGGGACTAGTGGCACAGATACGCAGTATTTT
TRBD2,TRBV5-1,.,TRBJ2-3,CASRASGGPTDTQYF,TGCGCCAGCAGGGCTAGCGGGGGCCCCACAGATACGCAGTATTTT
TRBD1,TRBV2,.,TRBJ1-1,CASSRDRGKEAFF,TGTGCCAGCAGCCGTGACAGGGGCAAAGAAGCTTTCTTT
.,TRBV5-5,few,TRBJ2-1,CASSAVAGAYNEQFF,TGTGCCAGCAGCGCAGTAGCCGGAGCCTACAATGAGCAGTTCTTC
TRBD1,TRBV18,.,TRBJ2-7,CASSPGTAPGGEQYF,TGTGCCAGCTCACCAGGGACAGCTCCTGGGGGCGAGCAGTACTTC
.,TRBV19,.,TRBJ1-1,CASRAGDTEAFF,TGTGCCAGTAGGGCAGGGGACACTGAAGCTTTCTTT
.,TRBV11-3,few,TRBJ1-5,CASIESTQPQHF,TGTGCCAGCATCGAATCTACCCAGCCCCAGCATTTT
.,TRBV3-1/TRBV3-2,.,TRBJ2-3,CASSQASTDTQYF,TGTGCCAGCAGCCAAGCTTCTACAGATACGCAGTATTTT
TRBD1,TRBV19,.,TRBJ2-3,CASSLQGARTDTQYF,TGTGCCAGTAGCTTACAGGGGGCCCGCACAGATACGCAGTATTTT
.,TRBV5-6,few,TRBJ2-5,CASSSRGSYQETQYF,TGTGCCAGCAGCTCCAGGGGTAGCTACCAAGAGACCCAGTACTTC
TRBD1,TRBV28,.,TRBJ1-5,CASSRGTGVQPQHF,TGTGCCAGCAGCCGCGGGACAGGGGTTCAGCCCCAGCATTTT
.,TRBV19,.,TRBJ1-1,CATSGAYGTLGEAFF,TGTGCCACCTCAGGGGCCTATGGTACCCTTGGTGAAGCTTTCTTT
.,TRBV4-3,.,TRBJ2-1,CASSQDQGGNILFSYNEQFF,TGCGCCAGCAGCCAAGATCAGGGCGGGAATATCCTGTTCTCCTACAATGAGCAGTTCTTC
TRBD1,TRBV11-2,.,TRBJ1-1,CASSKDRGFSPEAFF,TGTGCCAGCAGCAAGGACAGGGGATTTAGCCCTGAAGCTTTCTTT
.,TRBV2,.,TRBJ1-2,CASSGSGESYGYTF,TGTGCCAGCAGTGGATCGGGGGAAAGCTATGGCTACACCTTC
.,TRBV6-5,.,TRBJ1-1,CASMRDTEAFF,TGTGCCAGCATGCGGGACACTGAAGCTTTCTTT
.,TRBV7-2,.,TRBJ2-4,CASSLTMSVKYF,TGTGCCAGCAGCTTAACCATGTCGGTGAAGTACTTC